The 12 T cell receptor beta chains listed next were all sequenced from one sample in a study of T-cell memory formation after mild COVID-19. TCRdb recomputed calls from the 5' RACE reads with MiXCR, one row per CDR3 protein. In the table there are 300,000 to 400,000 distinct CDR3 sequences, around 14% of which are singletons. The specimen sequenced was PBMCs or a T cell subset sorted from them (not recorded which). The receptors derive from a man aged 18 to 30 who had mild COVID-19 (a few samples of this study predate the infection). Cell type and time point are not known.

This clonotype occurred a few times. The rearrangement links TRBV5-5 to TRBJ1-6, with TRBD1 as a possible D gene (5 bases). Trimming removed 0 bases at V and 11 bases at J, with 12 bases between. The CDR3 length is 14 residues. Germline V lookup: CDR1 SGHKS, CDR2 YYEKEE (reference sequence). In DNA, the CDR3 is TGTGCCAGCAGCTTGGCCGGCGGGACTACACCCCTCCACTTT. Protein product: CASSLAGGTTPLHF.

This rearrangement joins TRBV11-2 to TRBJ1-1; a weak D match, TRBD1 (6 bases). The V end was cut by 4 bases, the J end by 0 bases, with 12 bases between. Germline assignment: CDR1 SGHAT and CDR2 FQNNGV. This CDR3 region has 15 residues. The CDR3 nucleotides read TGTGCCAGCAGCTATTCAGGGGAGATGAACACTGAAGCTTTCTTT. This translates into CASSYSGEMNTEAFF.

This clonotype turned up a few times. The chain is built from TRBV11-2 and TRBJ2-5, with D perhaps TRBD2 (6 bases). V lost 6 bases to trimming and J lost 5 bases, with 19 bases between them. This CDR3 contains 15 residues. The germline CDR1 and CDR2 sequences are SGHAT and FQNNGV. The DNA for the CDR3 is TGTGCCAGCAGGCTCGAACCGGGACTTAGCGAGACCCAGTACTTC. Translating gives CASRLEPGLSETQYF.

This clonotype was seen a few times. The chain recombines TRBV13 with TRBJ2-7, with TRBD2 matching over 10 bases. The junction had 8 bases not matched to a gene; V was cut back by 4 bases and J by 2 bases. The germline V gene has CDR1 PRHDT and CDR2 FYEKMQ (reference sequence). The CDR3 length is 16 residues. CDR3 in amino acids: CASSSSVLAGPYEQYF. The CDR3 nucleotides read TGTGCCAGCAGCTCGAGCGTACTAGCGGGACCCTACGAGCAGTACTTC.

The chain joins TRBV4-3 to TRBJ1-4; D ambiguous. Trimming took off 0 bases at V and 4 bases at J, with 9 bases between the two ends. CDR1 LGHNA and CDR2 YSLEER come from the germline V gene. The CDR3 has 15 residues. The CDR3 nucleotides read TGCGCCAGCAGCCAAGACTCGAGAATTAATGAAAAACTGTTTTTT. Protein sequence: CASSQDSRINEKLFF.

This clonotype was counted ten times or more. J is TRBJ2-2 and V is TRBV5-1; D might be TRBD1 (6 bases). The CDR3 is made up of 15 amino acids. Germline lookup yields CDR1 SGHRS and CDR2 YFSETQ. V was pared by 1 base and J by 7 bases, with 14 bases between. The CDR3 DNA reads TGCGCCAGCAGCTTGTCACAGGGTTTGATCGGGGAGCTGTTTTTT. It encodes CASSLSQGLIGELFF.

This clonotype occurred a few times. The chain is built from TRBV3-1 and TRBJ1-1; D remains ambiguous. Trimming removed 4 bases at V and 5 bases at J, with 20 bases between. From germline, CDR1 is LGHDT and CDR2 YNNKEL (reference sequence). This CDR3 has 16 residues. The CDR3 sequence is CASSPPQWKGVTEAFF. CDR3 bases: TGTGCCAGCAGCCCACCCCAGTGGAAGGGAGTGACTGAAGCTTTCTTT.

This clonotype has a handful of counts. CDR3 sequence reads: CASSQDYKRGTGPNEQFF. The DNA for the CDR3 is TGTGCCAGCAGCCAAGATTATAAAAGAGGGACAGGTCCCAATGAGCAGTTCTTC. V is TRBV14 and J is TRBJ2-1; TRBD1 agrees at 8 bases. From germline, CDR1 is SGHDN and CDR2 FVKESK. CDR3 length: 18 amino acids. The junction had 13 bases not matched to a gene; V was cut back by 0 bases and J by 6 bases. Filled out from reference TRBV14 and TRBJ2-1, the complete variable domain reads EAGVTQFPSHSVIEKGQTVTLRCDPISGHDNLYWYRRVMGKEIKFLLHFVKESKQDESGMPNNRFLAERTGGTYSTLKVQPAELEDSGVYFCASSQDYKRGTGPNEQFFGPGTRLTVL.

The chain joins TRBV6-2 or TRBV6-3 to TRBJ2-5; TRBD2 matches at 7 bases. CDR1 is MNHEY and CDR2 is SVGEGT in the germline V gene. Losses at the gene ends were 1 base for V and 0 bases for J; bases not matched to a gene: 5. The CDR3 sequence is 16 residues long. The CDR3 nucleotides are TGTGCCAGCAGTTACTGGTCGGCGGGGGACCAAGAGACCCAGTACTTC. This translates into CASSYWSAGDQETQYF.

The chain is built from TRBV5-1 and TRBJ2-2, with 9 bases fitting TRBD2. The CDR3 spans 14 residues. J lost 16 bases, V lost 4 bases, and 14 bases had no gene match. CDR1 and CDR2 (germline): SGHRS, YFSETQ. The CDR3 DNA sequence: TGCGCCAGCAGCCCCGAAGGGCGGGGGGGCTTGCCGTTTTTT. Translation gives CASSPEGRGGLPFF.

The J gene is TRBJ1-4, the V gene TRBV7-9, with 7 bases fitting TRBD1. CDR1 is SEHNR and CDR2 is FQNEAQ in the germline V gene (reference sequence). The J segment lost 5 bases and the V segment lost 3 bases, leaving 9 bases of the junction unmatched. CDR3 size: 16 residues. CDR3 DNA: TGTGCCAGCAGCTTTTTCATGACAGGGCCAAATGAAAAACTGTTTTTT. It encodes CASSFFMTGPNEKLFF. The full variable domain, with the rest looked up from reference TRBV7-9 and TRBJ1-4, is DTGVSQNPRHKITKRGQNVTFRCDPISEHNRLYWYRQTLGQGPEFLTYFQNEAQLEKSRLLSDRFSAERPKGSFSTLEIQRTEQGDSAMYLCASSFFMTGPNEKLFFGSGTQLSVL.

The rearrangement joins TRBV9 to TRBJ1-2, with a weak D call TRBD1 (5 bases). CDR1 and CDR2 (germline): SGDLS, YYNGEE. V was trimmed by 1 base and J by 11 bases, leaving 12 bases between them. This CDR3 has 12 amino acids. CDR3 nucleotide sequence: TGTGCCAGCAGCGTAAACGGGGCGGAGTACACCTTC. It is translated as CASSVNGAEYTF.